A selection of T cell receptor beta chains follows, all from one sample in a study of cytomegalovirus exposure and HLA in healthy donors. The method was immunoSEQ multiplex PCR; TCRdb's version includes in-frame clones alone and lacks a portion of them. Its table lists about 200,000 clones. Input material: PBMCs. These receptors were collected from a girl aged 2-10 years in good health and CMV-seropositive. Both conserved end residues are part of each CDR3. Each record gives: V gene, D gene, J gene, CDR3 protein, CDR3 DNA. A D gene is named only where the DNA matches it firmly.

TRBV7-2	NA	TRBJ2-7	CASSPKTGTQSHEQYF	TGTGCCAGCAGCCCAAAGACCGGGACTCAGTCCCACGAGCAGTACTTC
TRBV19	NA	TRBJ1-2	CASSMGEGQYGYTF	TGTGCCAGTAGTATGGGTGAAGGACAGTATGGCTACACCTTC
TRBV27	NA	TRBJ1-5	CASSFSANQPQHF	TGTGCCAGCAGTTTTAGCGCGAATCAGCCCCAGCATTTT
TRBV7-3	NA	TRBJ1-2	CASSLYKGVGYGYTF	TGTGCCAGCAGCCTGTACAAGGGGGTAGGCTATGGCTACACCTTC
TRBV7-6	TRBD1	TRBJ2-5	CASSLETGSGETQYF	TGTGCCAGCAGCTTAGAGACAGGGTCGGGAGAGACCCAGTACTTC
TRBV6-1	NA	TRBJ2-5	CASTTWGEETQYF	TGTGCCAGCACAACCTGGGGAGAGGAGACCCAGTACTTC
TRBV5-1	TRBD2	TRBJ2-7	CASSLKTSGLFYEQYF	TGCGCCAGCAGCTTAAAGACTAGCGGACTGTTCTACGAGCAGTACTTC
TRBV29-1	NA	TRBJ2-7	CSVTLTGYDEQYF	TGCAGCGTTACTCTTACGGGGTACGACGAGCAGTACTTC
TRBV28	TRBD2	TRBJ2-3	CASSLSSGIIGDTDTQYF	TGTGCCAGCAGTTTAAGTAGCGGGATCATCGGTGACACAGATACGCAGTATTTT
TRBV4-1	TRBD1	TRBJ1-2	CASSLRQGSFYGYTF	TGCGCCAGCAGCCTCCGACAGGGATCCTTCTATGGCTACACCTTC
TRBV7-3	NA	TRBJ2-1	CASSLPRGAYNEQFF	TGTGCCAGCAGCCTCCCGCGGGGCGCCTACAATGAGCAGTTCTTC
TRBV7-2	TRBD2	TRBJ2-5	CASSLLPGLSETQYF	TGTGCCAGCAGCTTACTCCCGGGACTATCGGAGACCCAGTACTTC
TRBV5-1	NA	TRBJ1-1	CASSLELLGGGLMNTEAFF	TGCGCCAGCAGCTTGGAACTACTGGGGGGGGGCCTCATGAACACTGAAGCTTTCTTT
TRBV6-4	TRBD2	TRBJ2-3	CASSDRAGATDTQYF	TGTGCCAGCAGTGACAGGGCGGGAGCCACAGATACGCAGTATTTT
TRBV4-2	NA	TRBJ2-7	CASSQDSTGVPPYEQYF	TGTGCCAGCAGCCAAGATAGCACGGGAGTGCCCCCTTACGAGCAGTACTTC
TRBV7-9	NA	TRBJ1-4	CASSSGGGWEKLFF	TGTGCCAGCAGCTCGGGCGGGGGTTGGGAAAAACTGTTTTTT
TRBV28	TRBD1	TRBJ1-5	CASSPRTGVGNQPQHF	TGTGCCAGCAGCCCACGGACAGGAGTAGGCAATCAGCCCCAGCATTTT
TRBV5-1	TRBD2	TRBJ2-5	CASSRMGTSGSQETQYF	TGCGCCAGCAGCCGAATGGGGACTAGCGGGAGTCAAGAGACCCAGTACTTC
TRBV7-9	NA	TRBJ2-1	CASSLKGDNEQFF	TGTGCCAGCAGCTTAAAGGGGGACAATGAGCAGTTCTTC
TRBV19	NA	TRBJ1-1	CASSPPGGRKAFF	TGTGCCAGTAGCCCCCCGGGGGGGAGGAAAGCTTTCTTT
TRBV5-1	NA	TRBJ2-3	CASNGPDTQYF	TGCGCCTCGAATGGCCCAGATACGCAGTATTTT
TRBV5-4	TRBD2	TRBJ2-3	CASSSPGLAGSTDTQYF	TGTGCCAGCAGCTCGCCGGGACTAGCGGGCAGCACAGATACGCAGTATTTT
TRBV7-2	TRBD1	TRBJ2-1	CASSLGQFSYNEQFF	TGTGCCAGCAGCCTGGGACAGTTCTCCTACAATGAGCAGTTCTTC
TRBV27	TRBD2	TRBJ2-3	CASKLRAGGSTDTQYF	TGTGCCAGCAAGCTTAGGGCGGGGGGTAGCACAGATACGCAGTATTTT
TRBV4-1	NA	TRBJ2-2	CASSQEYFLRELFF	TGCGCCAGCAGCCAAGAGTACTTCCTACGGGAGCTGTTTTTT
TRBV28	NA	TRBJ1-5	CASSLQGSHQPQHF	TGTGCCAGCAGTCTGCAGGGGTCCCATCAGCCCCAGCATTTT
TRBV7-8	TRBD2	TRBJ2-7	CASSLGTSGTNEQYF	TGTGCCAGCAGCTTGGGGACTAGCGGGACTAACGAGCAGTACTTC
TRBV7-2	TRBD2	TRBJ2-3	CASSLGSGFTDTQYF	TGTGCCAGCAGCTTAGGTAGCGGGTTCACAGATACGCAGTATTTT
TRBV25-1	NA	TRBJ1-2	CASLRGDGYTF	TGTGCCAGCCTACGGGGGGATGGCTACACCTTC
TRBV5-4	TRBD2	TRBJ2-5	CASSAGLAGAQVVAQYF	TGTGCCAGCAGCGCCGGACTAGCGGGAGCGCAGGTGGTCGCCCAGTACTTC
TRBV9	TRBD1	TRBJ1-2	CASSAIQGDMARTF	TGTGCCAGCAGCGCAATACAGGGGGACATGGCTAGGACCTTC
TRBV5-1	NA	TRBJ1-1	CASSATEEMNTEAFF	TGCGCCAGCAGCGCTACCGAGGAGATGAACACTGAAGCTTTCTTT
TRBV18	TRBD1	TRBJ2-7	CASSSSRSQGAYEQYF	TGTGCCAGCTCATCTTCCCGATCCCAGGGGGCCTACGAGCAGTACTTC
TRBV7-9	NA	TRBJ1-4	CASSSGTFEKLFF	TGTGCCAGCAGCTCTGGGACATTTGAAAAACTGTTTTTT
TRBV19	NA	TRBJ1-1	CASSITFRALPKPGKPEAFF	TGTGCCAGTAGTATAACATTCCGAGCCCTACCGAAGCCGGGGAAGCCTGAAGCTTTCTTT
TRBV28	NA	TRBJ1-2	CASSPNPGLQGYTF	TGTGCCAGCAGTCCTAACCCGGGACTCCAGGGCTACACCTTC
TRBV19	NA	TRBJ2-7	CASSIGWQGLGYEQYF	TGTGCCAGTAGTATTGGGTGGCAGGGGTTAGGCTACGAGCAGTACTTC
TRBV18	NA	TRBJ1-2	CASSPPGTSNYGYTF	TGTGCCAGCTCACCACCGGGGACTTCTAACTATGGCTACACCTTC
TRBV9	NA	TRBJ1-2	CASSVGDTGHYGYTF	TGTGCCAGCAGCGTAGGTGATACAGGGCACTATGGCTACACCTTC
TRBV19	TRBD2	TRBJ2-1	CASSKKRTSGSYRDNEQFF	TGTGCCAGTAGTAAAAAACGGACTAGCGGGAGCTACAGGGACAATGAGCAGTTCTTC
TRBV5-5	NA	TRBJ2-7	CASSLRAVSYEQYF	TGTGCCAGCAGCCTGCGGGCCGTCTCCTACGAGCAGTACTTC
TRBV28	TRBD1	TRBJ1-4	CASSSGQGIGEKLFF	TGTGCCAGCAGTTCCGGACAGGGGATAGGGGAAAAACTGTTTTTT
TRBV18	NA	TRBJ2-3	CASSPRDNWGTTIPYF	TGTGCCAGCTCACCAAGGGACAATTGGGGAACCACCATTCCGTATTTT
TRBV27	NA	TRBJ1-1	CASSPQGTEAFF	TGTGCCAGCAGTCCTCAGGGGACTGAAGCTTTCTTT
TRBV6-5	TRBD1	TRBJ2-4	CASSFTGGTAKNIQYF	TGTGCCAGCAGTTTCACAGGGGGGACAGCCAAAAACATTCAGTACTTC
TRBV9	NA	TRBJ1-3	CASTGSPGNTIYF	TGTGCCAGCACCGGGAGCCCTGGAAACACCATATATTTT
TRBV14	NA	TRBJ2-7	CASSSLTALYEQYF	TGTGCCAGCAGTTCATTGACAGCGCTCTACGAGCAGTACTTC
TRBV6-6	TRBD1	TRBJ1-2	CASSSPFGQGYGYTF	TGTGCCAGCAGTTCTCCCTTCGGACAGGGCTATGGCTACACCTTC
TRBV28	NA	TRBJ2-3	CASSFSWRDGKSTDTQYF	TGTGCCAGCAGTTTTAGTTGGCGGGACGGCAAGAGCACAGATACGCAGTATTTT
TRBV5-1	TRBD2	TRBJ2-3	CASSFLTSGHTDTQYF	TGCGCCAGCAGCTTCCTAACTAGCGGGCACACAGATACGCAGTATTTT
TRBV10-2	NA	TRBJ2-7	CASSGHPRELPQYF	TGCGCCAGCAGTGGTCACCCCCGGGAATTGCCCCAGTACTTC
TRBV5-1	NA	TRBJ2-3	CASSSGQSDTQYF	TGCGCCAGCAGTTCCGGACAGTCAGATACGCAGTATTTT
TRBV25-1	NA	TRBJ2-6	CASTTSGANVLTF	TGTGCCAGCACCACTTCAGGGGCCAACGTCCTGACTTTC
TRBV9	NA	TRBJ1-1	CASSVYMNTEAFF	TGTGCCAGCAGCGTATATATGAACACTGAAGCTTTCTTT
TRBV5-6	TRBD2	TRBJ2-2	CASSSDGGGFANTGELFF	TGTGCCAGCAGCTCCGACGGGGGGGGTTTCGCGAACACCGGGGAGCTGTTTTTT
TRBV27	NA	TRBJ1-1	CASSFIQGEAFF	TGTGCCAGCAGTTTTATCCAGGGCGAAGCTTTCTTT
TRBV28	NA	TRBJ2-7	CASSGQVYEQYF	TGTGCCAGCAGTGGGCAGGTCTACGAGCAGTACTTC
TRBV11-2	NA	TRBJ2-1	CASEDLGNEQFF	TGTGCCAGCGAAGACTTAGGAAATGAGCAGTTCTTC
TRBV28	NA	TRBJ2-7	CASSLSGGVGEGSEQYF	TGTGCCAGCAGTTTAAGCGGCGGTGTGGGAGAAGGGTCCGAGCAGTACTTC